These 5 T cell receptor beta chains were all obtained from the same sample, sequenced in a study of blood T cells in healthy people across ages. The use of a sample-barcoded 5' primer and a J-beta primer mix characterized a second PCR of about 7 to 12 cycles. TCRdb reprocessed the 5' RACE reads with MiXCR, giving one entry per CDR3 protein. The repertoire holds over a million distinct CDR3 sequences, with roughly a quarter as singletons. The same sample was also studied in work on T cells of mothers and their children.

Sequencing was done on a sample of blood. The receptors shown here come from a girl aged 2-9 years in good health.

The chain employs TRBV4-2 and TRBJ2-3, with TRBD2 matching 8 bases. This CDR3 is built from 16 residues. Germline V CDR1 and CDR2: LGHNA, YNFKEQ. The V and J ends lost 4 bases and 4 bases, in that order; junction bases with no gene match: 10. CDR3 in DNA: TGTGCCAGCAGCCTCCAACGGGCGGGGGGTTCAGATACGCAGTATTTT. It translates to CASSLQRAGGSDTQYF.

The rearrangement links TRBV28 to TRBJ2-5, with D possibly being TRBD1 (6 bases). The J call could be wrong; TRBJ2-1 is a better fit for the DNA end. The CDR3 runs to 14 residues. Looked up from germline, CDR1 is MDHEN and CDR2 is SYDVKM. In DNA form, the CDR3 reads TGTGCCAGCAGTTTGAGCGGACAGAGGGACGAGCAGTTCTTC. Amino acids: CASSLSGQRDEQFF.

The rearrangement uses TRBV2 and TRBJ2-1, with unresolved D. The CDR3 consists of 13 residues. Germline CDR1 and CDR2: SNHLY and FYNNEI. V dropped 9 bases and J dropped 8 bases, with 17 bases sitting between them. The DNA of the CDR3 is TGTGCCAGTGTACCGGGTCCAGGCCATGAGCAGTTCTTC. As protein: CASVPGPGHEQFF. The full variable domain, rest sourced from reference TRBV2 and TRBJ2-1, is EPEVTQTPSHQVTQMGQEVILRCVPISNHLYFYWYRQILGQKVEFLVSFYNNEISEKSEIFDDQFSVERPDGSNFTLKIRSTKLEDSAMYFCASVPGPGHEQFFGPGTRLTVL.

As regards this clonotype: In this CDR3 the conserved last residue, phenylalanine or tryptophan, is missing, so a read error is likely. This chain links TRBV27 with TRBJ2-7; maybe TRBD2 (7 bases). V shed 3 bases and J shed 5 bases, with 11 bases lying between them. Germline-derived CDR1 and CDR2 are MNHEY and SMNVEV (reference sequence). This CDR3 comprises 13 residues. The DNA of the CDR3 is TGTGCCAGCAGTTTCGGGGGGCAGAACGAGCAGTACCTC. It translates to CASSFGGQNEQYL.

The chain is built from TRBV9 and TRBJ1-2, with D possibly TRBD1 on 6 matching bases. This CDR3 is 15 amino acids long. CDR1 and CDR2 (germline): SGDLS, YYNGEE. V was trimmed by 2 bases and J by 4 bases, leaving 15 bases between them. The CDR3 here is CASSVRTELSYGYTF. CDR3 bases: TGTGCCAGCAGCGTGAGGACAGAGCTATCCTATGGCTACACCTTC. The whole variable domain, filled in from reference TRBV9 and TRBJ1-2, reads DSGVTQTPKHLITATGQRVTLRCSPRSGDLSVYWYQQSLDQGLQFLIQYYNGEERAKGNILERFSAQQFPDLHSELNLSSLELGDSALYFCASSVRTELSYGYTFGSGTRLTVV.